Listed here are 20 T cell receptor beta chains from one sample, sequenced in a study of vaccination and CD4 T cells after COVID-19. The Oncomine TCR Beta short-read assay generated sequence data from the DNA of cultured CD4+ T cells. In TCRdb, the PCR reads were re-called with MiXCR into one record per CDR3 protein. The repertoire holds about 14,000 distinct CDR3 sequences, around 43% seen once, with roughly 10% in the top ten. Treatment defined: approximately 9-day PBMC culture with coronavirus spike peptide pools or control peptides (ViraFEST assay). Which antigens these TCRs recognize remains unknown. The sample consisted of CD4+ T cells from blood, cultured in vitro. The origin of the receptors is a human donor who had recovered from COVID-19.

Regarding this clonotype: The CDR3 end shows no conserved phenylalanine or tryptophan, and so a read error is likely. The chain employs TRBV20-1 and TRBJ2-7; TRBD2 is a possible D gene (6 bases). The length of the CDR3 is 14 residues. Looked up from germline, CDR1 is DFQATT and CDR2 is SNEGSKA (reference sequence). V lost 5 bases, J lost 6 bases, and 20 bases lay in between. The CDR3 bases are TGCAGTGCTGACCCTTTAGCGGTATCAAGCGAGCAGTACCTC. Translation gives CSADPLAVSSEQYL.

This clonotype was counted only a few times. This chain joins TRBV18 and TRBJ1-1, with D uncertain. V was trimmed by 0 bases and J by 4 bases, leaving 12 bases between them. This CDR3 contains 15 residues. Germline V lookup: CDR1 KGHSH, CDR2 LQKENI. CDR3 sequence (DNA): TGTGCCAGCTCACCACCTGTTGGCGGGCCCACTGAAGCTTTCTTT. It specifies CASSPPVGGPTEAFF.

The chain combines TRBV18 with TRBJ2-7, with D possibly matching TRBD2 (6 bases). Germline-derived CDR1 and CDR2 are KGHSH and LQKENI. V was trimmed by 1 base and J by 6 bases, leaving 13 bases between them. The CDR3 totals 14 residues. The CDR3 DNA sequence: TGTGCCAGCTCACCACTGGGCGGGGAGCCCGAGCAGTACTTC. It is translated as CASSPLGGEPEQYF.

This chain joins TRBV2 and TRBJ2-1; D is unresolved. Germline V gives CDR1 SNHLY, CDR2 FYNNEI. This CDR3 has 14 amino acids. V was cut by 6 bases and J by 9 bases, with 18 bases left in between. CDR3 loop: CASRPMAQSIEQFF. As DNA, the CDR3 is TGTGCCAGCAGGCCCATGGCACAATCCATTGAGCAGTTCTTC.

J is TRBJ1-1 and V is TRBV29-1, with TRBD1 matching 7 bases. CDR1 is SQVTM and CDR2 is ANQGSEA in the germline V gene. The junction had 17 bases not matched to a gene; V was cut back by 4 bases and J by 9 bases. The CDR3 is 15 residues long. This CDR3 reads CSVVYSKGAGIQAFF. CDR3 nucleotide sequence: TGCAGCGTTGTTTACTCTAAGGGGGCAGGTATTCAAGCTTTCTTT. The full variable domain, its missing parts supplied by reference TRBV29-1 and TRBJ1-1, is SAVISQKPSRDICQRGTSLTIQCQVDSQVTMMFWYRQQPGQSLTLIATANQGSEATYESGFVIDKFPISRPNLTFSTLTVSNMSPEDSSIYLCSVVYSKGAGIQAFFGQGTRLTVV.

The rearrangement links TRBV20-1 to TRBJ2-5, with 8 bases lining up with TRBD1. Germline CDR1 and CDR2: DFQATT and SNEGSKA (reference sequence). Losses at the gene ends were 1 base for V and 1 base for J; bases not matched to a gene: 5. The CDR3 runs 15 residues. DNA for the CDR3: TGCAGTGCTAGAGGTCGGACAGGGTCCCAAGAGACCCAGTACTTC. It yields the protein CSARGRTGSQETQYF.

V usage is TRBV7-2 and J usage is TRBJ1-1; 8 bases agree with TRBD1. Germline V gives CDR1 SGHTA, CDR2 FQGNSA. The CDR3 is made up of 14 amino acids. V was pared by 5 bases and J by 5 bases, with 7 bases of the junction left unmatched. CDR3 nucleotides: TGTGCCAGCAGCCCAAGGACAGGGCGTACTGAAGCTTTCTTT. Translation gives CASSPRTGRTEAFF. The full variable domain, with the rest looked up from reference TRBV7-2 and TRBJ1-1, is GAGVSQSPSNKVTEKGKDVELRCDPISGHTALYWYRQSLGQGLEFLIYFQGNSAPDKSGLPSDRFSAERTGGSVSTLTIQRTQQEDSAVYLCASSPRTGRTEAFFGQGTRLTVV.

This clonotype was observed a few times. This sequence joins TRBV6-4 and TRBJ2-2; TRBD1 matches at 7 bases. In germline, CDR1 is MRHNA, CDR2 SNTAGT. The CDR3 is made up of 12 amino acids. J was trimmed by 5 bases and V by 10 bases; bases with no gene match: 4. CDR3 nucleotides: TGTGCCATCCGCAGGGGGACCGGGGAGCTGTTTTTT. It translates to CAIRRGTGELFF.

The gene calls are TRBV19 and TRBJ1-5, with D maybe TRBD1 (6 bases). Germline CDR1 LNHDA, CDR2 SQIVND (reference sequence). This CDR3 is 16 amino acids long. Trimming removed 1 base from V and 2 bases from J, with 12 bases in between. CDR3 protein: CASSIVLGGRNQPQHF. CDR3 sequence (DNA): TGTGCCAGTAGTATAGTGTTAGGGGGACGCAATCAGCCCCAGCATTTT.

The chain couples TRBV28 to TRBJ1-6; tentatively, D is TRBD1 (6 bases). Between the trimmed V and J ends, which lost 5 bases and 7 bases, there was a span of 12 bases. From germline, CDR1 is MDHEN and CDR2 SYDVKM. This CDR3 has 14 amino acids. CDR3 bases: TGTGCCAGCAGTCTCCTGGGGGCCAATTCACCCCTCCACTTT. Amino acid sequence: CASSLLGANSPLHF.

Only a few counts were recorded for this clonotype. The genes are TRBV27 and TRBJ1-6; D is perhaps TRBD1 (6 bases). The V and J ends lost 8 bases and 5 bases respectively, with 22 bases between them. Germline values: CDR1 MNHEY, CDR2 SMNVEV (reference sequence). This CDR3 region has 17 residues. In DNA, the CDR3 is TGTGCCAGCGGGATTGGGGGGGCAAGACGGAATAATTCACCCCTCCACTTT. Protein product: CASGIGGARRNNSPLHF.

J is TRBJ1-2 and V is TRBV11-2; D not certain. The CDR3 is made up of 14 amino acids. Trimming left V 5 bases short and J 4 bases short, with 14 bases between. CDR1 is SGHAT, CDR2 FQNNGV, per germline. The CDR3 sequence is CASSPRREGYGYTF. In DNA form, the CDR3 reads TGTGCCAGCAGCCCCAGGCGGGAAGGCTATGGCTACACCTTC.

A single count supports this clonotype. The V call is TRBV27, the J call TRBJ2-3; D assignment may be TRBD1 or TRBD2 (5 bases each). The CDR3 consists of 16 residues. The V end lost 8 bases, the J end lost 0 bases, and 18 bases lay between the germline ends. The germline gives CDR1 MNHEY, CDR2 SMNVEV (reference sequence). The CDR3 protein is CASHEAPGRSTDTQYF. CDR3 coding DNA: TGTGCCAGCCATGAAGCTCCGGGACGGAGCACAGATACGCAGTATTTT.

This clonotype is labeled as medium-sized. The chain couples TRBV15 to TRBJ1-5, with D possibly TRBD1 on 5 matching bases. The V end was cut by 0 bases, the J end by 3 bases, with 9 bases between. This CDR3 is built from 15 residues. CDR1 is LNHNV, CDR2 YYDKDF, per germline (reference sequence). CDR3 region: CATSREGRHNQPQHF. In DNA form, the CDR3 reads TGTGCCACCAGCAGAGAGGGACGGCACAATCAGCCCCAGCATTTT. Together with reference TRBV15 and TRBJ1-5, the CDR3 gives the full variable domain: DAMVIQNPRYQVTQFGKPVTLSCSQTLNHNVMYWYQQKSSQAPKLLFHYYDKDFNNEADTPDNFQSRRPNTSFCFLDIRSPGLGDTAMYLCATSREGRHNQPQHFGDGTRLSIL.

The table lists this clonotype with a few counts. The chain is built from TRBV20-1 and TRBJ1-1, with TRBD1 identical over 7 bases. CDR1 and CDR2 (germline): DFQATT, SNEGSKA (reference sequence). Unmatched junction bases numbered 12, after V lost 3 bases and J lost 5 bases. CDR3 length: 15 residues. CDR3 in amino acids: CSASNRRGLTTEAFF. The CDR3 nucleotides are TGCAGTGCTAGTAACCGAAGGGGGCTCACGACTGAAGCTTTCTTT.

The chain uses TRBV4-2 and TRBJ2-3; 10 nucleotides match TRBD1. V gave up 3 bases and J gave up 5 bases; unmatched junction bases: 17. The CDR3 totals 19 residues. Germline-derived CDR1 and CDR2 are LGHNA and YNFKEQ. The CDR3: CASSQEARGGTGARDTQYF. The CDR3 DNA is TGTGCCAGCAGCCAGGAGGCTCGAGGCGGGACAGGGGCTCGAGATACGCAGTATTTT.

V usage is TRBV11-2 and J usage is TRBJ2-7, with 11 bases lining up with TRBD2. The CDR3 has 15 amino acids. Germline values: CDR1 SGHAT, CDR2 FQNNGV. With 3 bases clipped from V and 5 bases from J, the junction kept 6 bases outside the gene matches. CDR3 nucleotides: TGTGCCAGCAGCTTGATAGCGGGAGGGATCGACGAGCAGTACTTC. It codes for CASSLIAGGIDEQYF.

This chain uses TRBV27 with TRBJ2-4; 7 bases are a match to TRBD2. The germline gives CDR1 MNHEY, CDR2 SMNVEV (reference sequence). Trimming at V came to 6 bases and at J to 1 base, leaving 6 bases not matched to a gene. The CDR3 loop spans 15 amino acids. CDR3 coding DNA: TGTGCCAGCAGCCCCTTGGGGGGGGCCAAAAACATTCAGTACTTC. This gives the protein CASSPLGGAKNIQYF.

This clonotype was observed a handful of times. The rearrangement uses TRBV2 and TRBJ1-3; D remains unclear. This CDR3 is built from 12 residues. V was cut by 6 bases and J by 8 bases, with 11 bases left in between. CDR1 SNHLY and CDR2 FYNNEI come from the germline V gene. CDR3 amino acids: CASRKGGYTIYF. The CDR3 coding sequence is TGTGCCAGCAGAAAAGGCGGGTACACCATATATTTT.

This chain uses TRBV12-3 or TRBV12-4 with TRBJ1-2; D is unclear. Trimming left V 5 bases short and J 12 bases short, with 19 bases between. The length of the CDR3 is 13 residues. In nucleotides, the CDR3 is TGTGCCAGCAGTCAAGATCTGCGGGTGTGGAACACCTTC. It yields the protein CASSQDLRVWNTF.